This T cell receptor beta chain was captured by sequencing in a study of cytomegalovirus exposure and HLA in healthy donors (dated by TCRdb to the late 2010s). For the study in its entirety: According to a later analysis, one platform produced both the approximately 110 validation repertoires and the 666 repertoires of the first cohort. The study aimed to test whether signatures of past pathogen exposure could be identified by cataloging public T cell receptors. The study combined high-throughput TCR immunosequencing, statistical association of individual TCRs with disease status, and machine learning to predict cytomegalovirus infection status. Besides the first cohort of 550 to 750 subjects, a separate validation cohort made up of about 120 different subjects was used.

On this clone: The clone's antigen remains unknown. Germline and junction disagree at one end, which may indicate a read error.

What the work shows at the level of the full study, not this receptor alone: The authors suggested that the approach could potentially be extended to other disease states and immunological phenotypes. Across donors, most TCR sequences were observed very rarely, whereas some public TCRs were present in many individuals. In vitro tests confirmed that a few of the cytomegalovirus-associated TCR beta chains recognize cytomegalovirus antigens. Of the cluster scores, 90% to 95% were above 0 in a later analysis, which found that TCRs clustered in the first cohort also tended to co-occur in the 120 validation repertoires. All 120 or so repertoires were used to score co-occurrence in the validation cohort in a later analysis, because that analysis had no HLA typing for the cohort. In the study, 150 to 200 TCR beta chains were listed as associated with cytomegalovirus. The classifier was reported to diagnose cytomegalovirus status with high specificity and sensitivity in both the original cohort and the validation cohort.

Donors formed part of the validation cohort, which comprised approximately 130 subjects and was distinct from the first cohort of several hundred subjects. Reading the germline V gene (reference sequence) gives CDR1 SSHAT and CDR2 FNYEAQ. The CDR3, cysteine through phenylalanine, is 14 amino acids long. Only CDR3 DNA is held: 42 bases, read in frame from base 1. Receptor amplification or capture employed the immunoSEQ multiplex PCR assay. Regarding the original processing steps: A statistical classification framework was built for diagnosing cytomegalovirus status from the catalog of TCR beta chain sequences. The table was pulled from immuneACCESS by TCRdb, which kept in-frame rearrangements only. Such tables lose some clones; where checked, under half of the loss comes from unresolved V genes, and the rest has no known cause. D and trimming were read from the DNA, whereas the V and J calls and clone size are those reported in that table. The sample contains 120,000 to 150,000 clones, roughly 90% of them found a single time. The ten largest clones take up 4.5% to 5.5% of the sample.

This chain joins TRBV7-7 to TRBJ2-7; TRBD1 matches 10 bases in the middle. This TCR was recovered from a man younger than 30 in good health and CMV-seropositive. Sequences were obtained from PBMCs. DNA sequence: TGTGCTAGCAGCATAGGGACAGGGGTCGACGAGCAGTACTTC. This encodes CASSIGTGVDEQYF.